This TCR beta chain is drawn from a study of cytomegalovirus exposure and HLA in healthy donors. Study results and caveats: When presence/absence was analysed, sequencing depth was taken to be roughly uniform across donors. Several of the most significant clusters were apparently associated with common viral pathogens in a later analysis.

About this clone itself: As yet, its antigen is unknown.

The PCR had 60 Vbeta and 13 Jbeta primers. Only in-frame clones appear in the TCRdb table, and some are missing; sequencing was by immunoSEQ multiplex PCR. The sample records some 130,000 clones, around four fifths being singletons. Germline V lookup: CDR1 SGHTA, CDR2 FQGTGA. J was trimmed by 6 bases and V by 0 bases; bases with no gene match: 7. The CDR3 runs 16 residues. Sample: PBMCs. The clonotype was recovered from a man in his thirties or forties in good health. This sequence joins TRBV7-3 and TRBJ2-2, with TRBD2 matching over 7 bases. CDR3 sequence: CASSLTSGGLSGELFF. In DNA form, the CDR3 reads TGTGCCAGCAGCTTAACGTCGGGAGGATTGTCCGGGGAGCTGTTTTTT.